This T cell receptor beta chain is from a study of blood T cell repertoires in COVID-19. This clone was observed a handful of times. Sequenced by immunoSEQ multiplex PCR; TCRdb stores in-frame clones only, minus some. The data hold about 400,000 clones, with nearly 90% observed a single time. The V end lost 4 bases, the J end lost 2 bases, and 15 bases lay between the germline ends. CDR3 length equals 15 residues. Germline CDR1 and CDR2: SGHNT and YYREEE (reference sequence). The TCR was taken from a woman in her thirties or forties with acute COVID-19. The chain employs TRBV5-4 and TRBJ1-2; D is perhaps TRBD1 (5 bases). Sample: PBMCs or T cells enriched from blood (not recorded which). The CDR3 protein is CASSQGYSPNYGYTF. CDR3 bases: TGTGCCAGCAGCCAGGGTTACAGCCCGAACTATGGCTACACCTTC.